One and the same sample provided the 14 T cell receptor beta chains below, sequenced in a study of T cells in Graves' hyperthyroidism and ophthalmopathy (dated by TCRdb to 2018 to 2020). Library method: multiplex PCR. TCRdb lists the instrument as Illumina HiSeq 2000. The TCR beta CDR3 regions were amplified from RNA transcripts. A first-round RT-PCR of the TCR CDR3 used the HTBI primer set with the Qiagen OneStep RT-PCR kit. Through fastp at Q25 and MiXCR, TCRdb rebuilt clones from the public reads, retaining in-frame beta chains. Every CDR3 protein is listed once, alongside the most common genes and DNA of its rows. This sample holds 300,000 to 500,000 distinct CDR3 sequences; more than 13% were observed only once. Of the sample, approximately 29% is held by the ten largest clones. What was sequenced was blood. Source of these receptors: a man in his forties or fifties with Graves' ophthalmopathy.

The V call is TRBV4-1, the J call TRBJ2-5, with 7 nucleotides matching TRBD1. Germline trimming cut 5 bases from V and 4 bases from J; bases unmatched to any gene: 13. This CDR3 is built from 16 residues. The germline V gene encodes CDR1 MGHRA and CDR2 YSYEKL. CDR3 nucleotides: TGCGCCAGCAGCTATCGGAGAGGGGGCGCGGTAGAGACCCAGTACTTC. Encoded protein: CASSYRRGGAVETQYF.

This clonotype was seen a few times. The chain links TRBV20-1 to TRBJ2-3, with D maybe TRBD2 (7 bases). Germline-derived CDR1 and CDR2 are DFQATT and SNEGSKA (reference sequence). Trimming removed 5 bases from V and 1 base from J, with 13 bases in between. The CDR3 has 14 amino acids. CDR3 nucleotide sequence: TGCAGTGCTGAAGGGGGAGGGGGCACAGATACGCAGTATTTT. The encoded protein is CSAEGGGGTDTQYF.

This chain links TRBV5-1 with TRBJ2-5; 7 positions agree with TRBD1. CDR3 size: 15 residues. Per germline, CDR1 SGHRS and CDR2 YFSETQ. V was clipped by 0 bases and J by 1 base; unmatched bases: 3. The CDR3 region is CASSLVSGGQETQYF. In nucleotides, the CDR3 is TGCGCCAGCAGCTTGGTGTCAGGGGGCCAAGAGACCCAGTACTTC.

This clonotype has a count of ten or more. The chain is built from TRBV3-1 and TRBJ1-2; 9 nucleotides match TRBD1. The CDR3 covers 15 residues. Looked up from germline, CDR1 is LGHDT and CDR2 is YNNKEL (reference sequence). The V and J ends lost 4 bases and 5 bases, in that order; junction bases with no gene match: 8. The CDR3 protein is CASSRTQGALYGYTF. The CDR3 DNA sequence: TGTGCCAGCAGCCGGACACAGGGGGCTCTGTATGGCTACACCTTC.

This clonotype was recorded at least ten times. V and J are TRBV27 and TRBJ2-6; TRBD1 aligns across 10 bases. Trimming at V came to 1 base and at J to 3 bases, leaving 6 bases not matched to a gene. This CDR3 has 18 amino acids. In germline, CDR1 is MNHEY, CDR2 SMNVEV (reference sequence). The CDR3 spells CASSLFRQGAFGANVLTF. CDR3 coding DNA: TGTGCCAGCAGTTTATTTCGACAGGGGGCCTTTGGGGCCAACGTCCTGACTTTC.

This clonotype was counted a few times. CDR3 coding DNA: TGTGCCAGCAGTCAGAGGACCGGCGAGCAGTACTTC. Its protein is CASSQRTGEQYF. The rearrangement links TRBV28 to TRBJ2-7; D gene unclear. V was pared by 5 bases and J by 6 bases, with 11 bases between. Germline loops: CDR1 MDHEN, CDR2 SYDVKM. The CDR3 contains 12 residues.

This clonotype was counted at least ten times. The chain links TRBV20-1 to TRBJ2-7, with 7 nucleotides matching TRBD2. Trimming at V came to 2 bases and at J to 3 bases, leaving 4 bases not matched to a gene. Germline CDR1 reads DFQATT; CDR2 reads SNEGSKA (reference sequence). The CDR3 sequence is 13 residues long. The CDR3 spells CSARLRTSYEQYF. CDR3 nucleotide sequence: TGCAGTGCTAGACTCAGGACTAGCTACGAGCAGTACTTC.

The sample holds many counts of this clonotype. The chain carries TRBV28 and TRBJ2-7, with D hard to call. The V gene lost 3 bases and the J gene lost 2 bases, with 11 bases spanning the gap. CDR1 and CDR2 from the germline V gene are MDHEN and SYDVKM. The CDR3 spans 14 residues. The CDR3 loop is CASSLGRDTYEQYF. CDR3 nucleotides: TGTGCCAGCAGTTTGGGAAGAGATACCTACGAGCAGTACTTC.

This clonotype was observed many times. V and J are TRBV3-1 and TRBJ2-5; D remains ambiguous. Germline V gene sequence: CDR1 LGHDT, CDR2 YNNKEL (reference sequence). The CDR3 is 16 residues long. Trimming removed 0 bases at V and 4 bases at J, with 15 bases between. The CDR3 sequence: CASSQESIGRRETQYF. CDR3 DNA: TGTGCCAGCAGCCAAGAATCGATCGGCCGGAGAGAGACCCAGTACTTC.

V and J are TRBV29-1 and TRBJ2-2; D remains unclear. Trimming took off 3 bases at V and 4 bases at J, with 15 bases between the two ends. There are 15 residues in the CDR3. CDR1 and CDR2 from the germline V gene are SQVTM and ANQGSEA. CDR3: CSVDDPSFGTGELFF. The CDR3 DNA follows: TGCAGCGTTGATGATCCGTCGTTTGGCACCGGGGAGCTGTTTTTT.

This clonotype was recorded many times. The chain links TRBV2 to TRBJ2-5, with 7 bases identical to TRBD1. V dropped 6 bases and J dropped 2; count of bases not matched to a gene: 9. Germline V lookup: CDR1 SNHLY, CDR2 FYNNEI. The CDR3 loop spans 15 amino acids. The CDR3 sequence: CASSQDRIPQETQYF. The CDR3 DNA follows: TGTGCCAGCAGCCAGGACAGGATACCTCAAGAGACCCAGTACTTC.

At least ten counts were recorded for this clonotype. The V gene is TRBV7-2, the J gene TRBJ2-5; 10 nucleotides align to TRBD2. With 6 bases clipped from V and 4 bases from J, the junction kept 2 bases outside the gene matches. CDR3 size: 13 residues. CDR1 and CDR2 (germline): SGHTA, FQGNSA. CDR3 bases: TGTGCCAGCAGGAGACTAGCGGGAGAGACCCAGTACTTC. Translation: CASRRLAGETQYF.

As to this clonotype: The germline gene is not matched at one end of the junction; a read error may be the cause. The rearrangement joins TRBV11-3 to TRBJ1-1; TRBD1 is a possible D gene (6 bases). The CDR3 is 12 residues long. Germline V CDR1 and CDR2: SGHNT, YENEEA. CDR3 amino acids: CASSHGDTKAFF. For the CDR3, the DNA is TGTGCCAGCAGCCATGGGGACACTAAAGCTTTCTTT. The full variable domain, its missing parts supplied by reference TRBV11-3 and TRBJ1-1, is EAGVVQSPRYKIIEKKQPVAFWCNPISGHNTLYWYLQNLGQGPELLIRYENEEAVDDSQLPKDRFSAERLKGVDSTLKIQPAELGDSAVYLCASSHGDTKAFFGQGTRLTVV.

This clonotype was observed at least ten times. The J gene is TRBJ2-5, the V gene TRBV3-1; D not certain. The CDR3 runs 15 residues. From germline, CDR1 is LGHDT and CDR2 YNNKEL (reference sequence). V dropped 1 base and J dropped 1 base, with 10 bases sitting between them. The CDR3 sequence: CASSQGTESQETQYF. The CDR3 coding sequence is TGTGCCAGCAGCCAAGGGACGGAAAGCCAAGAGACCCAGTACTTC.